This entry describes one TCR beta chain. Its antigen is not identified. These data are taken from a study of T cell responses to AZD1222 COVID-19 vaccine. Study conclusions and caveats: Clonal diversity was possibly underestimated; the donors were predominantly white British and more often female. Dominant CD4 TCR responses targeted spike regions 160-218 and 743-854.

Some clones are missing from TCRdb's copy, which holds only in-frame ones; the method was immunoSEQ multiplex PCR. Counted here are over 100,000 clones, approximately 86% occurring once; the ten biggest clones make up 2.5% to 4%. Germline lookup yields CDR1 MNHEY and CDR2 SMNVEV (reference sequence). The V gene end was trimmed by 3 bases and the J gene end by 5 bases; junction bases not matched to a gene: 8. This CDR3 has 17 amino acids. The V and J genes are TRBV27 and TRBJ2-2; 11 bases agree with TRBD2. This receptor was taken from an adult who received the MenACWY meningococcal vaccine as a control. Sequenced here: peripheral blood, sampled 28 days after the second dose of the MenACWY control vaccine. CDR3 coding DNA: TGTGCCAGCAGTTTCAACGGACTAGCGGGTACAACCGGGGAGCTGTTTTTT. Its protein product is CASSFNGLAGTTGELFF.